These T cell receptor beta chains were read from a single sample in a study of human T cells and chemical hapten exposure. TCRdb re-called the RACE reads with MiXCR, one entry per CDR3 protein. The top ten hold 0.85% to 1.2% of the sample, which has more than 70,000 distinct CDR3 sequences, roughly a tenth seen once. Material: whole blood, obtained in connection with sensitization to the hapten diphenylcyclopropenone (DPC). Receptors originate from a woman aged 25-40 years with alopecia areata. Some clones in this sample may be carry-over from other donors' samples. Both conserved end residues are part of each CDR3. The D gene is left open where the match is weak. Only part of the rows carry a size: once, few, many, or a class if the clone is expanded.

J gene	V gene	clone size	D gene	CDR3 DNA	CDR3 protein
TRBJ2-5	TRBV11-2	few	NA	TGTGCCAGCAGCCCGAGGGCTGAGACCCAGTACTTC	CASSPRAETQYF
TRBJ2-1	TRBV4-1	many	NA	TGCGCCAGCGGAGAGACAGGAGCTACTGGCAATGAGCAGTTCTTC	CASGETGATGNEQFF
TRBJ2-7	TRBV5-5	many	TRBD1	TGTGCCAGCAGCCCTGGGACAGGGCCCTCCTACGAGCAGTACTTC	CASSPGTGPSYEQYF
TRBJ2-1	TRBV5-1	many	TRBD1	TGCGCCAGCAGCCCTTTGGGGACAGGGTACTACAATGAGCAGTTCTTC	CASSPLGTGYYNEQFF
TRBJ1-1	TRBV11-2	many	NA	TGTGCCAGCAGCTTAGACAGGGCCGGCGAAGCTTTCTTT	CASSLDRAGEAFF
TRBJ1-1	TRBV29-1	few	NA	TGCAGCGTTGGACGGGGGCAGTTGAACACTGAAGCTTTCTTT	CSVGRGQLNTEAFF
TRBJ1-5	TRBV28	many	NA	TGTGCCAGCACCAAGAGGCAGGGAGGCAGCAATCAGCCCCAGCATTTT	CASTKRQGGSNQPQHF
TRBJ2-1	TRBV18	NA	NA	TGTGCCAGCTCACCGGGAGTCTTCAATGAGCAGTTCTTC	CASSPGVFNEQFF
TRBJ2-1	TRBV19	many	TRBD2	TGTGCCAGTAGTATAGAATGGGCGGGAGGTGACGATGAGCAGTTCTTC	CASSIEWAGGDDEQFF
TRBJ1-5	TRBV12-3/TRBV12-4	many	NA	TGTGCCAGCAGTTTCGGGAGTGATCGGCCCCAGCATTTT	CASSFGSDRPQHF
TRBJ1-2	TRBV7-9	few	NA	TGTGCCAGCAGCTTAGTTCCGGGCGTCTACACCTTC	CASSLVPGVYTF
TRBJ2-3	TRBV4-1	NA	TRBD2	TGCGCCAGCAGCCAAGATACTAGCGGGGGGACCACAGATACGCAGTATTTT	CASSQDTSGGTTDTQYF
TRBJ2-5	TRBV5-4	NA	NA	TGTGCCAGCAGCGTCTCCGGGACCGCGTACCAAGAGACCCAGTACTTC	CASSVSGTAYQETQYF
TRBJ2-1	TRBV10-3	few	NA	TGTGCCATCAGTGGGACTACTAATGAGCAGTTCTTC	CAISGTTNEQFF
TRBJ2-1	TRBV6-4	many	NA	TGTGCCAGCAGCCCTGAGGGGAGTGGGGGTAGGGTCGATGAGCAGTTCTTC	CASSPEGSGGRVDEQFF
TRBJ2-2	TRBV5-1	few	NA	TGCGCCAGCAGCCCCCGTGAGGCGGTAGGCGGCACCGGGGAGCTGTTTTTT	CASSPREAVGGTGELFF
TRBJ2-4	TRBV6-2/TRBV6-3	many	NA	TGTGCCAGCAGTTACAACCCGGAGGAGGGCATTCAGTACTTC	CASSYNPEEGIQYF
TRBJ1-5	TRBV28	NA	TRBD1	TGTGCCAGCAGTCCCATATTCCCTGGACAGGGCAGCAATCAGCCCCAGCATTTT	CASSPIFPGQGSNQPQHF